This TCR beta chain was sequenced during a study of T cell clonality in common variable immunodeficiency. Study results and caveats: T cell subpopulation sequencing would be needed to explain CVID clonality. Common variable immunodeficiency TCR beta sequences reportedly had fewer deletions and N-nucleotide insertions. TCRbeta clonality was increased in CVID versus healthy controls.

Most patients and controls had Caucasian heritage. This clone was counted ten times or more. Its target is unknown. The read ends 3 residues before the CDR3 terminus; that terminus is restored from the germline J gene. In germline, CDR1 is KGHSH, CDR2 LQKENI. Germline trimming cut 3 bases from V and 5 bases from J; bases unmatched to any gene: 6. This CDR3 region has 15 residues. Some clones are missing from TCRdb's copy, which holds only in-frame ones; the method was immunoSEQ multiplex PCR. Altogether about 52,000 clones were found in the sample, and no singletons occur. Input material: peripheral blood mononuclear cells. The sequence was obtained from a person aged 18 to 75 in good health. This chain joins TRBV18 and TRBJ1-4, with 7 nucleotides matching TRBD1. The covered CDR3 bases are TGTGCCAGCTCACCCCTTGACAGGGAGAATGAAAAA. Translated: CASSPLDRENEK. The full CDR3 is CASSPLDRENEKLFF.